The next 8 T cell receptor beta chains were all read from a single sample in a study of blood T cell repertoires in COVID-19. Sequencing used immunoSEQ multiplex PCR; TCRdb keeps in-frame clones, though not all of them. This table holds 90,000 to 100,000 clones, under 90% found once. Sequencing was performed on peripheral blood. These receptors were collected from a man aged 55-75 years with COVID-19, enrolled during active disease.

The V call is TRBV10-2, the J call TRBJ2-1, with TRBD1 identical over 9 bases. This CDR3 is 15 amino acids long. V shed 6 bases, J shed 5 bases, and the junction held 8 bases outside the gene matches. Germline CDR1 is WSHSY and CDR2 is SAAADI. In nucleotides, the CDR3 is TGCGCCAGCAGCCGCGGACAGGGGCTTAACAATGAGCAGTTCTTC. Its translation is CASSRGQGLNNEQFF.

The chain couples TRBV6-5 to TRBJ1-2; tentatively, D is TRBD1 (6 bases). V dropped 2 bases and J dropped 8 bases, with 12 bases sitting between them. The CDR3 sequence is 13 residues long. Germline CDR1 reads MNHEY; CDR2 reads SVGAGI. The CDR3 region has the DNA TGTGCCAGCAGTTACCCGGCAGGGGAAGGCTACACCTTC. It encodes CASSYPAGEGYTF.

The chain is built from TRBV28 and TRBJ2-5; tentatively, D is TRBD2 (6 bases). The germline CDR1 and CDR2 sequences are MDHEN and SYDVKM. CDR3 length equals 16 residues. The germline V and J ends were trimmed by 6 bases and 4 bases, with 21 bases remaining between them. CDR3: CASSIKITRGRETQYF. The CDR3 nucleotides read TGTGCCAGCAGCATAAAAATAACACGGGGGAGAGAGACCCAGTACTTC.

This clone occurred a few times. The chain carries TRBV19 and TRBJ2-3; TRBD2 matches 12 bases. V shed 3 bases and J 5 bases; nucleotides not matched to a gene: 3. CDR3 length: 15 residues. From germline, CDR1 is LNHDA and CDR2 SQIVND (reference sequence). The CDR3 loop is CASSIQGLAGDTQYF. The CDR3 DNA is TGTGCCAGTAGTATCCAGGGACTAGCGGGAGATACGCAGTATTTT.

This clone was recorded a few times. V and J are TRBV11-3 and TRBJ2-5; TRBD1 might be the D (5 bases). Trimming cost V 5 bases and J 4 bases, with 11 bases left between them. Germline CDR1 reads SGHNT; CDR2 reads YENEEA. The CDR3 sequence is 13 residues long. The CDR3 DNA is TGTGCCAGCAGCCCGTCAGGGTTAGAGACCCAGTACTTC. It translates to CASSPSGLETQYF. Looking up the rest from reference TRBV11-3 and TRBJ2-5 gives the full variable domain: EAGVVQSPRYKIIEKKQPVAFWCNPISGHNTLYWYLQNLGQGPELLIRYENEEAVDDSQLPKDRFSAERLKGVDSTLKIQPAELGDSAVYLCASSPSGLETQYFGPGTRLLVL.

The chain employs TRBV30 and TRBJ1-1, with D possibly matching TRBD1 (5 bases). The germline V gene encodes CDR1 GTSNPN and CDR2 SVGIG (reference sequence). V dropped 2 bases and J dropped 0 bases, with 13 bases sitting between them. The CDR3 extends over 15 amino acids. CDR3: CAWSSSGGLNTEAFF. The CDR3 DNA reads as TGTGCCTGGAGTTCCTCGGGGGGATTGAACACTGAAGCTTTCTTT.

The rearrangement uses TRBV7-3 and TRBJ2-1; 12 positions agree with TRBD2. After removal of 5 bases from V and 5 bases from J, the junction contained 4 bases not matched to a gene. CDR1 is SGHTA, CDR2 FQGTGA, per germline. The CDR3 runs to 15 residues. CDR3 DNA sequence: TGTGCCAGCAGCCCCCTAGCGGGAGGGAACAATGAGCAGTTCTTC. It codes for CASSPLAGGNNEQFF.

The chain employs TRBV7-9 and TRBJ1-1; D gene uncertain. The V gene lost 2 bases and the J gene lost 6 bases, with 13 bases spanning the gap. The length of the CDR3 is 14 residues. Per germline, CDR1 SEHNR and CDR2 FQNEAQ (reference sequence). This CDR3 reads CASSLMVREAEAFF. In DNA form, the CDR3 reads TGTGCCAGCAGCTTAATGGTTCGGGAGGCTGAAGCTTTCTTT.